These 30 T cell receptor beta chains share one sample of origin, sequenced in a study of siplizumab effects on memory and regulatory T cells. Assay: immunoSEQ multiplex PCR; the TCRdb copy retains only in-frame clones and omits some. The data show over 70,000 clones, with 85% to 95% seen just once and less than 20% held by the top ten. Sequencing was performed on CD8+ T cells sorted from blood. These receptors all come from a human donor in good health.

This clone was picked up a small number of times. The rearrangement uses TRBV27 and TRBJ1-2; 10 positions match TRBD1. The J segment lost 4 bases and the V segment lost 7 bases, leaving 6 bases of the junction unmatched. The CDR3 has 14 residues. Germline values: CDR1 MNHEY, CDR2 SMNVEV (reference sequence). The CDR3 DNA follows: TGTGCCAGCACCGCGACAGGGGGCGTCTATGGCTACACCTTC. Translating it yields CASTATGGVYGYTF.

The chain joins TRBV9 to TRBJ2-7, with D possibly being TRBD2 (5 bases). The CDR3 consists of 14 residues. Germline CDR1 and CDR2: SGDLS and YYNGEE. V was clipped by 2 bases and J by 2 bases, with 11 bases between them. In DNA form, the CDR3 reads TGTGCCAGCAGCGTGTTTAGCGAGCCCTACGAGCAGTACTTC. Translated, it gives CASSVFSEPYEQYF. The full variable domain, rest sourced from reference TRBV9 and TRBJ2-7, is DSGVTQTPKHLITATGQRVTLRCSPRSGDLSVYWYQQSLDQGLQFLIQYYNGEERAKGNILERFSAQQFPDLHSELNLSSLELGDSALYFCASSVFSEPYEQYFGPGTRLTVT.

The chain carries TRBV6-5 and TRBJ2-1, with unresolved D. CDR1 and CDR2 (germline): MNHEY, SVGAGI. The CDR3 is 15 residues long. V shed 2 bases and J shed 2 bases, with 10 bases lying between them. The chain's CDR3 is CASSYGVGPYNEQFF. CDR3 nucleotide sequence: TGTGCCAGCAGTTACGGGGTTGGACCCTACAATGAGCAGTTCTTC.

The chain recombines TRBV4-2 with TRBJ1-3, with D uncertain. Trimming left V 1 base short and J 0 bases short, with 7 bases between. Germline V gene data show CDR1 as LGHNA and CDR2 as YNFKEQ. This CDR3 region has 15 residues. This CDR3 reads CASSQGTGSGNTIYF. The CDR3 DNA reads TGTGCCAGCAGCCAAGGAACTGGCTCTGGAAACACCATATATTTT.

This sequence joins TRBV7-3 and TRBJ2-1; D call uncertain. Trimming removed 1 base from V and 7 bases from J, with 2 bases in between. The CDR3 loop spans 11 amino acids. Germline-derived CDR1 and CDR2 are SGHTA and FQGTGA. The CDR3 spells CASSLINEQFF. As DNA, the CDR3 is TGTGCCAGCAGCTTAATAAATGAGCAGTTCTTC.

The V and J genes are TRBV19 and TRBJ1-1; D perhaps matches TRBD1 (6 bases). The germline V gene has CDR1 LNHDA and CDR2 SQIVND (reference sequence). Trimming left V 7 bases short and J 5 bases short, with 20 bases between. This CDR3 has 15 residues. The CDR3 coding sequence is TGTGCCAGTACCCCATCCAGGGGCGGGGGGACTGAAGCTTTCTTT. The encoded protein is CASTPSRGGGTEAFF.

The J gene is TRBJ2-1, the V gene TRBV9; 9 bases line up with TRBD2. Trimming cost V 4 bases and J 0 bases; bases outside gene matches: 8. CDR3 length equals 17 residues. The germline V gene encodes CDR1 SGDLS and CDR2 YYNGEE. The CDR3 protein is CASSPLAGKSSYNEQFF. In DNA form, the CDR3 reads TGTGCCAGCAGCCCCCTAGCGGGGAAGAGCTCCTACAATGAGCAGTTCTTC.

The chain joins TRBV11-2 to TRBJ1-1; D is possibly TRBD1 (5 bases). The V end was cut by 4 bases, the J end by 11 bases, with 11 bases between. Germline CDR1 SGHAT, CDR2 FQNNGV. The CDR3 loop spans 11 amino acids. CDR3 in DNA: TGTGCCAGCAGCTCGGGGGATAGGGCTTTCTTT. Protein sequence: CASSSGDRAFF.

J is TRBJ2-5 and V is TRBV27; D is unclear. The germline CDR1 and CDR2 sequences are MNHEY and SMNVEV (reference sequence). The CDR3 consists of 11 residues. V was shortened by 3 bases and J by 2 bases, with 1 base between the two germline ends. This CDR3 reads CASSFQETQYF. In DNA form, the CDR3 reads TGTGCCAGCAGTTTTCAAGAGACCCAGTACTTC.

The chain carries TRBV18 and TRBJ2-5, with D uncertain. The CDR3 is made up of 13 amino acids. Germline V gene sequence: CDR1 KGHSH, CDR2 LQKENI. V was cut by 4 bases and J by 5 bases, with 11 bases left in between. As DNA, the CDR3 is TGTGCCAGCTCACAGGGCCCCGAGGAGACCCAGTACTTC. This sequence encodes CASSQGPEETQYF.

The chain combines TRBV27 with TRBJ1-1; perhaps TRBD1 as D (5 bases). CDR3 length: 14 residues. Trimming stripped 8 bases from V and 1 base from J, with 14 bases between. Per germline, CDR1 MNHEY and CDR2 SMNVEV (reference sequence). The CDR3 reads CASSVGGANTEAFF. DNA for the CDR3: TGTGCCAGCTCAGTCGGCGGGGCGAACACTGAAGCTTTCTTT.

V gene TRBV27 combines with J gene TRBJ2-3, with 8 bases matching TRBD2. Trimming took 3 bases from V and 4 from J; bases not matched to a gene: 3. This CDR3 has 14 amino acids. Germline V CDR1 and CDR2: MNHEY, SMNVEV (reference sequence). The CDR3 region is CASSFSGNSDTQYF. CDR3 in DNA: TGTGCCAGCAGTTTTAGCGGGAACTCAGATACGCAGTATTTT.

DNA for the CDR3: TGTGCCAGCAGCTCTAGGGGTGAGCAGTTCTTC. This gives the protein CASSSRGEQFF. The gene calls are TRBV7-3 and TRBJ2-1; a weak D match, TRBD1 (5 bases). V lost 4 bases to trimming and J lost 9 bases, with 7 bases between them. This CDR3 has 11 amino acids. Germline lookup yields CDR1 SGHTA and CDR2 FQGTGA.

V usage is TRBV7-2 and J usage is TRBJ2-7, with D maybe TRBD2 (5 bases). The CDR3 covers 14 residues. Deletions cut 5 bases from V and 2 bases from J, with 13 bases between. CDR1 SGHTA and CDR2 FQGNSA come from the germline V gene. The CDR3 DNA reads TGTGCCAGCAGCAAGGGCGGGTCCCCCTACGAGCAGTACTTC. It encodes CASSKGGSPYEQYF. The full variable domain, its missing parts supplied by reference TRBV7-2 and TRBJ2-7, is GAGVSQSPSNKVTEKGKDVELRCDPISGHTALYWYRQSLGQGLEFLIYFQGNSAPDKSGLPSDRFSAERTGGSVSTLTIQRTQQEDSAVYLCASSKGGSPYEQYFGPGTRLTVT.

V usage is TRBV19 and J usage is TRBJ1-5; D not certain. The CDR3 spans 15 residues. Germline lookup yields CDR1 LNHDA and CDR2 SQIVND (reference sequence). V was pared by 3 bases and J by 6 bases, with 15 bases between. Here the CDR3 reads CASSMAGFAFQPQHF. Written as DNA, the CDR3 is TGTGCCAGTAGTATGGCGGGGTTCGCATTTCAGCCCCAGCATTTT.

The rearrangement joins TRBV7-9 to TRBJ2-7; TRBD1 might be the D (5 bases). Looked up from germline, CDR1 is SEHNR and CDR2 is FQNEAQ (reference sequence). CDR3 length: 13 amino acids. V was pared by 0 bases and J by 5 bases, with 8 bases between. The CDR3 DNA is TGTGCCAGCAGCTTAGCCAGGGCCAACGAGCAGTACTTC. Encoded protein: CASSLARANEQYF.

The gene calls are TRBV9 and TRBJ1-6; D unclear. This CDR3 is 17 amino acids long. CDR1 and CDR2 (germline): SGDLS, YYNGEE. V was pared by 1 base and J by 7 bases, with 18 bases between. The CDR3 DNA sequence: TGTGCCAGCAGCGTAAATGGAGAGGAGGCTGAAAATTCACCCCTCCACTTT. The encoded protein is CASSVNGEEAENSPLHF. The whole variable domain, filled in from reference TRBV9 and TRBJ1-6, reads DSGVTQTPKHLITATGQRVTLRCSPRSGDLSVYWYQQSLDQGLQFLIQYYNGEERAKGNILERFSAQQFPDLHSELNLSSLELGDSALYFCASSVNGEEAENSPLHFGNGTRLTVT.

This clone has just one count. The chain carries TRBV7-9 and TRBJ2-7, with D perhaps TRBD2 (6 bases). V gave up 2 bases and J gave up 2 bases, with 16 bases separating them. There are 16 residues in the CDR3. The germline CDR1 and CDR2 sequences are SEHNR and FQNEAQ (reference sequence). CDR3 nucleotides: TGTGCCAGCAGCTTATTTGGGCGGGGCGGCACCTACGAGCAGTACTTC. Translating gives CASSLFGRGGTYEQYF. Supplemented by reference TRBV7-9 and TRBJ2-7, the full variable domain reads DTGVSQNPRHKITKRGQNVTFRCDPISEHNRLYWYRQTLGQGPEFLTYFQNEAQLEKSRLLSDRFSAERPKGSFSTLEIQRTEQGDSAMYLCASSLFGRGGTYEQYFGPGTRLTVT.

The chain employs TRBV15 and TRBJ1-5; D remains ambiguous. The CDR3 loop spans 12 amino acids. The V gene's germline CDR1 is LNHNV and CDR2 YYDKDF (reference sequence). V gave up 3 bases and J gave up 6 bases, with 6 bases separating them. The CDR3 is CATSSGGQPQHF. The CDR3 DNA is TGTGCCACCAGCAGTGGTGGTCAGCCCCAGCATTTT.

The chain carries TRBV25-1 and TRBJ2-1; weak D call: TRBD1 (6 bases). Germline loops: CDR1 MGHDK, CDR2 SYGVNS. Trimming removed 0 bases from V and 8 bases from J, with 14 bases in between. This CDR3 is built from 15 residues. The CDR3 is CASSEYNRPGDEQFF. The CDR3 DNA sequence: TGTGCCAGCAGTGAATATAACCGACCAGGGGATGAGCAGTTCTTC.

The V call is TRBV5-1, the J call TRBJ2-7; D is unresolved. Deletions cut 0 bases from V and 1 base from J, with 5 bases between. The CDR3 totals 13 residues. CDR1 is SGHRS, CDR2 YFSETQ, per germline. In DNA form, the CDR3 reads TGCGCCAGCAGCTTGGACGGGTCCTACGAGCAGTACTTC. Amino acids: CASSLDGSYEQYF.

The chain recombines TRBV19 with TRBJ1-1; 12 nucleotides line up with TRBD1. Trimming at V came to 6 bases and at J to 3 bases, leaving 11 bases not matched to a gene. The CDR3 loop spans 17 amino acids. CDR1 and CDR2 (germline): LNHDA, SQIVND (reference sequence). In nucleotides, the CDR3 is TGTGCCAGTAGCAGTCCCCGGGACAGGGGGCGTGACACTGAAGCTTTCTTT. Amino acid sequence: CASSSPRDRGRDTEAFF.

V and J are TRBV5-5 and TRBJ1-5, with 10 bases aligning to TRBD1. V was pared by 4 bases and J by 7 bases, with 8 bases of the junction left unmatched. Germline CDR1 reads SGHKS; CDR2 reads YYEKEE (reference sequence). The CDR3 is 15 amino acids. CDR3 nucleotide sequence: TGTGCCAGCAGCGTTCGGGACAGGGGCGGCCAGCCCCAGCATTTT. Residues: CASSVRDRGGQPQHF.

The chain couples TRBV28 to TRBJ2-7; the D gene is possibly TRBD2 (5 bases). This CDR3 is 16 amino acids long. Germline lookup yields CDR1 MDHEN and CDR2 SYDVKM. V was shortened by 6 bases and J by 0 bases, with 18 bases between the two germline ends. The CDR3 sequence: CASRPGLFESSYEQYF. The CDR3 region has the DNA TGTGCCAGCAGGCCCGGACTTTTTGAGAGCTCCTACGAGCAGTACTTC.

The rearrangement joins TRBV28 to TRBJ2-1; a weak D match, TRBD1 (6 bases). The V gene lost 0 bases and the J gene lost 7 bases, with 13 bases spanning the gap. This CDR3 region has 15 residues. CDR1 MDHEN and CDR2 SYDVKM come from the germline V gene. This CDR3 is CASSLWTGVQNEQFF. The CDR3 bases are TGTGCCAGCAGTTTATGGACAGGCGTTCAGAATGAGCAGTTCTTC.

This chain connects TRBV19 to TRBJ2-5, with D possibly TRBD1 on 5 matching bases. V lost 4 bases and J 3 bases, leaving 12 bases between the germline ends. Looked up from germline, CDR1 is LNHDA and CDR2 is SQIVND (reference sequence). This CDR3 is built from 14 residues. The chain's CDR3 is CASSTLGAEETQYF. In DNA form, the CDR3 reads TGTGCCAGTAGTACCCTTGGGGCAGAAGAGACCCAGTACTTC.

The chain recombines TRBV21-1 with TRBJ2-3; whether TRBD1, the table's D call, matches the DNA was not checked. TRBV21-1 is a recognized pseudogene. This CDR3 has 17 amino acids. CDR3 amino acids: CASRTRRTGRNTDTQYF. The CDR3 DNA is TGTGCCAGCAGGACCCGAAGGACAGGGAGAAACACAGATACGCAGTATTTT.

This chain links TRBV30 with TRBJ2-1; maybe TRBD2 (5 bases). The CDR3 covers 14 residues. The V end lost 0 bases, the J end lost 7 bases, and 13 bases lay between the germline ends. Germline lookup yields CDR1 GTSNPN and CDR2 SVGIG (reference sequence). CDR3 sequence reads: CAWSVGLAANEQFF. The CDR3 region has the DNA TGTGCCTGGAGTGTCGGTCTAGCAGCGAATGAGCAGTTCTTC.

This clone was seen a single time. The chain couples TRBV6-6 to TRBJ1-5; weak D call: TRBD1 (6 bases). The CDR3 has 14 residues. Trimming took 5 bases from V and 4 from J, leaving 12 bases between them. Germline lookup yields CDR1 MNHNY and CDR2 SVGAGI (reference sequence). The CDR3 loop is CASSQRGANQPQHF. In DNA form, the CDR3 reads TGTGCCAGCAGTCAGAGGGGGGCAAATCAGCCCCAGCATTTT.

This chain connects TRBV27 to TRBJ1-5; a possible D gene is TRBD1 (6 bases). The V gene lost 3 bases and the J gene lost 4 bases, with 10 bases spanning the gap. CDR1 and CDR2 (germline): MNHEY, SMNVEV (reference sequence). CDR3 length: 14 amino acids. In DNA, the CDR3 is TGTGCCAGCAGTTTCCGGGGGCAGAATCAGCCCCAGCATTTT. It yields the protein CASSFRGQNQPQHF.